This TCR beta chain was sequenced for a study of blood T cell repertoires in COVID-19. Overall study context: The samples span acute and convalescent COVID-19 from the United States, Italy and Spain.

Study processing details: Counts of nucleated cells, estimated from reference gene primer amplification, were obtained. Sequencing used immunoSEQ multiplex PCR; TCRdb keeps in-frame clones, though not all of them. The V and J calls and clone size are taken from that table; D and trimming were inferred from the DNA. The table lists some 210,000 clones, 70% to 90% of them singletons. Trimming removed 4 bases from V and 6 bases from J; junction bases left unmatched: 7. This CDR3 is 14 amino acids long. The V gene's germline CDR1 is SNHLY and CDR2 FYNNEI. Ages ranged from roughly 18 to 100 years, with residence in 24 US areas. Each recovered donor of Cohort 3 presented with two negative PCRs, clearance, or symptom resolution.

This TCR was sampled from a man aged 35 to 55 who had recovered from COVID-19. The J gene is TRBJ2-7, the V gene TRBV2; TRBD1 matches 9 bases. Sample: PBMCs or T cells enriched from blood (not recorded which). CDR3 region: CASSAGTGPSEQYF. DNA for the CDR3: TGTGCCAGCAGTGCGGGGACAGGGCCGTCCGAGCAGTACTTC.